The 8 T cell receptor beta chains reported below all come from one sample, sequenced in a study of naive and memory T cell subsets. An equimolar mix of two oligonucleotides served as the beta constant-region primer for TRBC1 and TRBC2. The ligated cDNA underwent four PCR rounds using SP2 and nested alpha and beta constant-region primers. TCRdb processed the UMI-ligation and nested PCR reads anew with MiXCR; each CDR3 protein has one entry. The repertoire holds about 120,000 distinct CDR3 sequences, with roughly 36% as singletons. The sample taken for sequencing was central memory CD4+ T cells from blood. The receptors originated from a human donor in good health.

In its sample, this clonotype was seen many times. The chain recombines TRBV7-2 with TRBJ2-7; D may match TRBD1 or TRBD2 (5 bases each). This CDR3 region has 15 residues. V gave up 5 bases and J gave up 8 bases, with 22 bases separating them. The germline V gene encodes CDR1 SGHTA and CDR2 FQGNSA. CDR3 nucleotides: TGTGCCAGCAGCGGGGATGGGGCCCCAGGGACCAAGCAGTACTTC. Protein: CASSGDGAPGTKQYF.

The chain uses TRBV12-3 or TRBV12-4 and TRBJ2-7, with no clear D. The V and J ends lost 5 bases and 4 bases respectively, with 9 bases between them. The CDR3 covers 12 residues. CDR3 in DNA: TGTGCCAGCAGTCAAACAGTTTACGAGCAGTACTTC. Translating gives CASSQTVYEQYF.

This clonotype was picked up many times. V and J are TRBV29-1 and TRBJ2-7; no firm D call. This CDR3 region has 13 residues. The V gene's germline CDR1 is SQVTM and CDR2 ANQGSEA. Trimming pared 0 bases from V and 2 bases from J, leaving 8 bases between. The CDR3 bases are TGCAGCGTTGAAGAAGGAGCTGCCTACGAGCAGTACTTC. Its protein product is CSVEEGAAYEQYF.

The rearrangement uses TRBV15 and TRBJ2-1, with 10 positions matching TRBD2. Trimming removed 0 bases from V and 4 bases from J; junction bases left unmatched: 12. This CDR3 contains 19 residues. The germline V gene encodes CDR1 LNHNV and CDR2 YYDKDF (reference sequence). The CDR3 bases are TGTGCCACCAGCAGAGACCCAATTGCACTAGCGGGACCTTACAATGAGCAGTTCTTC. It encodes CATSRDPIALAGPYNEQFF.

The V gene is TRBV20-1, the J gene TRBJ2-7; the D is unclear. The V gene's germline CDR1 is DFQATT and CDR2 SNEGSKA (reference sequence). The CDR3 runs 12 residues. The V and J ends lost 2 bases and 4 bases respectively, with 9 bases between them. CDR3 bases: TGCAGTGCTAGAAACCAGAGGTACGAGCAGTACTTC. Translation: CSARNQRYEQYF.

This sequence joins TRBV29-1 and TRBJ2-3; TRBD2 agrees at 8 bases. Germline V CDR1 and CDR2: SQVTM, ANQGSEA. This CDR3 has 15 residues. J gave up 4 bases and V 0 bases, and 6 bases lay outside the gene matches. The CDR3: CSVEDTSGGPDTQYF. The CDR3 nucleotides read TGCAGCGTTGAAGATACAAGCGGGGGCCCAGATACGCAGTATTTT.

This clonotype was picked up many times. The CDR3 coding sequence is TGCGCCAGCAGCCAAGATCGCGGACAGGGTAAAGCTTTCTTT. This encodes CASSQDRGQGKAFF. The chain joins TRBV4-3 to TRBJ1-1, with TRBD1 identical over 8 bases. The CDR3 loop spans 14 amino acids. The germline gives CDR1 LGHNA, CDR2 YSLEER. V lost 0 bases to trimming and J lost 9 bases; unmatched junction nucleotides: 6.

The CDR3 protein is CASSKLAGGPGNEQFF. CDR3 coding DNA: TGTGCCAGCAGCAAACTAGCGGGAGGGCCGGGCAATGAGCAGTTCTTC. V usage is TRBV28 and J usage is TRBJ2-1, with 13 bases that match TRBD2. The CDR3 length is 16 residues. Germline trimming cut 6 bases from V and 6 bases from J; bases unmatched to any gene: 8. CDR1 is MDHEN, CDR2 SYDVKM, per germline.